This TCR beta chain was identified during a study of identical twins. General study points: A lower insertion count was a feature of abundant cord blood beta clonotypes, with no such feature in memory repertoires.

The CDR3 runs 16 residues. V lost 3 bases and J 4 bases, leaving 18 bases between the germline ends. Germline V CDR1 and CDR2: SEHNR, FQNEAQ (reference sequence). Addition of a universal primer site occurred through template switching, and cDNA carried unique molecular identifiers. TCRdb analysed the 5' RACE reads with MiXCR anew, one entry per CDR3 protein. Seen here are 400,000 to 550,000 distinct CDR3 sequences, 20% to 25% observed once, and the top ten hold about 0.93%. There are a few counts of this clonotype. Its antigen is currently unknown. These data were also filed under a second study, of T cells expressing NK-cell markers. That work contributes: Repertoires of TCR beta were obtained from T cells sorted as CD3+CD56+NKG2C+, CD3+CD56+NKG2C- and CD3+CD56-NKG2C+. Over 5 donors showed dominant NKG2C+ clonotypes comprising about 1.0-7.5% of their CD8+ T cells.

The clonotype was recovered from a woman younger than 35 in good health. The chain has TRBV7-9 and TRBJ1-2; D possibly corresponds to TRBD1 (5 bases). Sequencing was performed on CD4+ T cells sorted from blood. Written as DNA, the CDR3 is TGTGCCAGCAGCTTCCTCCTGGGGGGAGTAATCTATGGCTACACCTTC. Its protein is CASSFLLGGVIYGYTF.